The present T cell receptor beta chain was sequenced within a study of response to subunit inactivated influenza vaccine. Study-wide results and limits: Authors suggested each seasonal influenza vaccination recruits few new T cells.

One entry per CDR3 protein results from TCRdb running MiXCR on the RT-PCR reads. The sample gives hundreds of thousands of distinct CDR3 sequences, approximately 11% of which show up once; about 12% is in the top ten. This CDR3 contains 16 residues. Per the germline V gene, CDR1 is SGHNT and CDR2 is YYREEE (reference sequence). With 4 bases clipped from V and 1 base from J, the junction kept 9 bases outside the gene matches. This clonotype was detected only a few times. Its specificity is not known. The TCR originated in a man over 45 who received an inactivated influenza vaccine. The material was PBMCs from blood, obtained roughly 46 days after vaccination. The V gene is TRBV5-4, the J gene TRBJ2-5; 8 nucleotides match TRBD1. The CDR3 loop is CASSPRTGKSQETQYF. In DNA, the CDR3 is TGTGCCAGCAGCCCCAGGACAGGGAAGTCCCAAGAGACCCAGTACTTC. Filled out from reference TRBV5-4 and TRBJ2-5, the complete variable domain reads ETGVTQSPTHLIKTRGQQVTLRCSSQSGHNTVSWYQQALGQGPQFIFQYYREEENGRGNFPPRFSGLQFPNYSSELNVNALELDDSALYLCASSPRTGKSQETQYFGPGTRLLVL.